This T cell receptor (beta chain) was captured by sequencing in a study of breast tumors, draining lymph nodes, adjacent tissues (dated by TCRdb to the mid-2010s). With respect to the entire study: The study compared TCR beta repertoires across tumor, adjacent nontumor tissue and axillary lymph nodes from breast cancer patients. In human breast cancer, the study set out to assess how tumor, surrounding tissue and draining lymph node repertoires relate to one another and whether T cells might be exchanged between them. General findings and caveats noted by the study authors: Tumor T-cell repertoires showed less diversity than lymph node repertoires and more diversity than nontumor tissue repertoires, and tumor T-cell repertoires showed preferential V and J gene usage. The similarity between tumor and nontumor tissue repertoires was significantly greater in luminal-like breast cancer than in basal-like breast cancer. The conclusion that tumor T cells originate in lymph nodes was presented as consistent with a hypothesis rather than as directly demonstrated. The data were considered consistent with the idea that most tumor T cells come from the lymph node and then expand in tumor tissue.

Its CDR3 holds 15 amino acids, cysteine through phenylalanine. Only the CDR3 part of the read is kept: 45 bases, read in frame from the first base. According to the germline V gene, CDR1 reads SGHTA and CDR2 reads FQGNSA. At the junction V is shortened by 2 bases and J by 1 base, with 12 bases in between. Sequenced using an Illumina HiSeq 2000. Multiplex PCR amplification was used to generate the TCR beta chain libraries. The amplified TCR beta chain products were analyzed by high-throughput sequencing. TCRdb reworked the public reads: Q25 trimming with fastp, MiXCR clone assembly, productive beta chains retained. When rows share a CDR3 protein, they turn into one entry using the most common DNA and genes. Within this sample are over 100,000 distinct CDR3 sequences, with about a fifth of them counted one time only. The ten largest clones take up roughly 2.5% of the sample. Ten or more counts support this clonotype. There is no known antigen for this receptor. Base qualities were left out, and no much larger clone turns up one base away.

Lymph node samples came from the axillary draining lymph nodes of breast cancer patients. The V and J genes are TRBV7-2 and TRBJ2-7, with the D assignment possibly TRBD1 or TRBD2, given 5 matching bases for each. What was sequenced was axillary lymph node tissue. This receptor was taken from a female donor with breast cancer. Some clones in this sample may be carry-over from other donors' samples. The DNA sequence is given as TGTGCCAGCAGCTTACGGGGCGGCCTGTCCTACGAGCAGTACTTC. Its protein reads: CASSLRGGLSYEQYF.